This record looks at one T cell receptor (beta chain) sequence and its context. The uninvolved lung lay at least 2 cm from the tumor margin and lacked atypia. TCRdb's table, derived via immunoSEQ multiplex PCR, lists solely in-frame clones and lacks some. Of about 2,100 clones in the sample, roughly 29% are singletons; the top ten hold roughly 12%. The CDR3 extends over 15 amino acids. V was clipped by 0 bases and J by 7 bases, with 13 bases between them. Germline V gives CDR1 KGHSH, CDR2 LQKENI. The data are from a study of T cells in localized non-small cell lung cancer. Specimen: normal lung tissue next to the tumor, collected before any cancer treatment. The sequence came from an older male donor with stage I squamous cell lung carcinoma. This chain uses TRBV18 with TRBJ2-1; TRBD2 might be the D (5 bases). CDR3 residues: CASSPPSGGANEQFF. The CDR3 DNA reads as TGTGCCAGCTCACCACCGAGCGGAGGTGCAAATGAGCAGTTCTTC.